Given below is one T cell receptor beta chain in context. The table came from immunoSEQ multiplex PCR; TCRdb's copy has only in-frame clones and leaves some out. The sample lists some 680,000 clones, approximately 73% occurring once. The sample originates from a study of shared clonotypes between healthy human individuals. Germline V CDR1 and CDR2: SGDLS, YYNGEE. V was trimmed by 3 bases and J by 8 bases, leaving 20 bases between them. CDR3 length: 15 residues. This clonotype was obtained from a woman in her twenties or thirties in good health. The specimen was memory CD4+ T cells sorted from blood. The subset: CD45RA-negative fraction. The chain carries TRBV9 and TRBJ1-2; no clear D gene. The CDR3, as DNA: TGTGCCAGCAGCGGTAGCGTTCGGGGATCGGGAGGCTACACCTTC. It is translated as CASSGSVRGSGGYTF.